This T cell receptor beta chain was captured in a study of blood T cell repertoires in COVID-19 (dated by TCRdb to the early 2020s). Background for the entire study: The collaborator samples originated in the United States, Italy and Spain and spanned the acute and convalescent phases of COVID-19. The material from the prospective study consisted of cDNA or gDNA derived from T cells, B-cell-depleted T cells, or PBMCs. Where HLA class I and class II types were available, the types were taken from metadata supplied by the sample provider, not from assay-based typing. The dataset comprised deeply sampled blood TCRbeta repertoires from subjects exposed to, actively infected with, or recovered from COVID-19. The repertoires were released in a freely available public database meant as a resource for research on the immune response to SARS-CoV-2. The samples were drawn from the first 160 participants of the ongoing ImmuneRACE study and from some 1,300 subjects provided by 6 global collaborators. Sample metadata almost always included a de-identified subject ID, COVID-19 status, age in years and sex. Overall results and qualifications from the work: How much clinical and demographic metadata was included differed by source and by participant, and the metadata was provided uncurated.

Collaborating institutions collected whole blood in K2EDTA tubes following their own protocols. For TCRbeta analysis, collaborators shipped samples in one of three forms: frozen whole blood, isolated PBMCs, or DNA extracted from either of those sample types. The immunoSEQ Assay, a bias-controlled multiplex PCR, was used to amplify TCRbeta CDR3 regions from genomic DNA. The paper's data handling went like this. Nucleated cell counts per sample were estimated from amplification of reference gene primers within the assay. To quantify the absolute abundance of each unique TCRbeta CDR3 rearrangement, sequence reads were collapsed and filtered. For each sample, productive Simpson clonality was calculated by taking the square root of Simpson's diversity index across productive rearrangements. TCRdb carries this immuneACCESS record with in-frame sequences only. Its versions omit some clonotypes, under half of them owing to an unresolved V gene in the studies checked, with the rest unexplained. V, J and clone size are those of that table, while D and trimming were read from the DNA. The sample contains a few hundred thousand clones, 75% to 90% of them found a single time. Of the sample, roughly 2.3% falls within the top ten clones.

The V end loses 5 bases and the J end loses 7 bases, and a stretch of 6 bases separates them. From the cysteine up to the phenylalanine, the CDR3 has a length of 12 residues. The read is trimmed to its CDR3 DNA, 36 bases read in frame from base 1. A remark on this clone: It lacks a known antigen. Nothing much larger sits one base from this clone, and base qualities are not available.

This sequence was found in a man aged 50-59 years with acute or convalescent COVID-19. Sequencing was done on a sample of peripheral blood. Recombination joined TRBV12-3 or TRBV12-4 with TRBJ1-6; perhaps TRBD1 is the D gene, with 5 bases matching. The base sequence is TGTGCCAGCAGTAGACAGAATTCACCCCTCCACTTT. The encoded protein is CASSRQNSPLHF.